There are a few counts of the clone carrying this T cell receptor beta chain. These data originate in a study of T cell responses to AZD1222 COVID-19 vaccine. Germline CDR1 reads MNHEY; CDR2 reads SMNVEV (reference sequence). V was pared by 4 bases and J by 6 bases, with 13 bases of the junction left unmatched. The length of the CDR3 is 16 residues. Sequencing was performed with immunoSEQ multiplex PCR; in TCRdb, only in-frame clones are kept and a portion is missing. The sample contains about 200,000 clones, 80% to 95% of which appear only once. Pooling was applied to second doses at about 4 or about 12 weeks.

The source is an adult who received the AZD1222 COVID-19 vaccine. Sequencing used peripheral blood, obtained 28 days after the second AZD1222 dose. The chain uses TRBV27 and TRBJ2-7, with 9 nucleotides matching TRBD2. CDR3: CASSCEVGLARCEQYF. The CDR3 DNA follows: TGTGCCAGCAGTTGTGAGGTGGGACTAGCCCGTTGCGAGCAGTACTTC.